A single sample gave rise to the 30 T cell receptor beta chains below, sequenced in a study of CD8 T cells in ankylosing spondylitis. TCRdb re-called the 5' RACE reads through MiXCR, storing one row per CDR3 protein. The sample comprises 400,000 or so distinct CDR3 sequences, more than 25% of which are singletons, and under 0.9% rests with the top ten. For these TCRs, the target antigens are not known. Points from the study as a whole: Apparently characteristic of ankylosing spondylitis blood was a TCR beta motif (about 8 highly homologous variants).

Specimen: blood, either unsorted or a sorted T cell fraction (not recorded which). These receptors originate from a male donor with ankylosing spondylitis.

This clonotype was counted only a few times. V is TRBV12-3 or TRBV12-4 and J is TRBJ2-1; D not certain. V was clipped by 6 bases and J by 2 bases, with 8 bases between them. The CDR3 is 13 amino acids. CDR3 coding DNA: TGTGCCAGCAGACCCAGCCCCTACAATGAGCAGTTCTTC. Amino acid sequence: CASRPSPYNEQFF.

The chain carries TRBV15 and TRBJ2-5; D may be TRBD1 (5 bases). CDR3 length: 13 residues. CDR1 and CDR2 (germline): LNHNV, YYDKDF (reference sequence). Trimming took off 6 bases at V and 2 bases at J, with 10 bases between the two ends. In nucleotides, the CDR3 is TGTGCCACCAGTATGGGGCGGCAAGAGACCCAGTACTTC. This encodes CATSMGRQETQYF. Filled out from reference TRBV15 and TRBJ2-5, the complete variable domain reads DAMVIQNPRYQVTQFGKPVTLSCSQTLNHNVMYWYQQKSSQAPKLLFHYYDKDFNNEADTPDNFQSRRPNTSFCFLDIRSPGLGDTAMYLCATSMGRQETQYFGPGTRLLVL.

The DNA for the CDR3 is TGTGCCAGCAGTTTCCTAGGGGGGCAAGAGACCCAGTACTTC. Translation: CASSFLGGQETQYF. The chain joins TRBV12-3 or TRBV12-4 to TRBJ2-5; D may correspond to TRBD1 or TRBD2 (6 bases each). Trimming removed 3 bases at V and 2 bases at J, with 10 bases between. The CDR3 has 14 residues.

The rearrangement joins TRBV6-1 to TRBJ1-1, with D maybe TRBD1 (6 bases). This CDR3 is 17 amino acids long. Germline assignment: CDR1 MNHNS and CDR2 SASEGT. V lost 3 bases and J 4 bases, leaving 21 bases between the germline ends. The CDR3 coding sequence is TGTGCCAGCAGTGAGTTTGGTACAGGGAGGCGGGGCACTGAAGCTTTCTTT. The encoded protein is CASSEFGTGRRGTEAFF.

The chain carries TRBV18 and TRBJ2-1; no definite D call. The CDR3 length is 13 residues. The V gene's germline CDR1 is KGHSH and CDR2 LQKENI. V lost 2 bases and J lost 5, with 7 bases in between. The CDR3 region is CASSPSQDNEQFF. DNA of the CDR3: TGTGCCAGCTCACCATCTCAGGACAATGAGCAGTTCTTC.

This clonotype has more than one count but fewer than ten. The rearrangement links TRBV18 to TRBJ1-1; D is undetermined. The CDR3 sequence is 14 residues long. V was shortened by 3 bases and J by 1 base, with 9 bases between the two germline ends. Germline CDR1 reads KGHSH; CDR2 reads LQKENI. CDR3 in amino acids: CASSPRQSNTEAFF. The CDR3 DNA reads as TGTGCCAGCTCACCGCGTCAGTCGAACACTGAAGCTTTCTTT.

This clonotype was seen more than once but under ten times. The chain recombines TRBV20-1 with TRBJ2-7; D gene uncertain. CDR3 length: 12 amino acids. CDR1 is DFQATT, CDR2 SNEGSKA, per germline (reference sequence). V lost 3 bases and J 4 bases, leaving 10 bases between the germline ends. The CDR3 DNA reads TGCAGTGCTAGTAGGGTACGTTACGAGCAGTACTTC. Protein: CSASRVRYEQYF.

The CDR3 nucleotides read TGTGCCAGCGCCATGGGGAATTCACCCCTCCACTTT. Protein sequence: CASAMGNSPLHF. V is TRBV11-3 and J is TRBJ1-6; D gene unclear. The length of the CDR3 is 12 residues. Germline values: CDR1 SGHNT, CDR2 YENEEA. Deletions cut 8 bases from V and 7 bases from J, with 9 bases between. Full variable domain (remainder filled in from reference TRBV11-3 and TRBJ1-6): EAGVVQSPRYKIIEKKQPVAFWCNPISGHNTLYWYLQNLGQGPELLIRYENEEAVDDSQLPKDRFSAERLKGVDSTLKIQPAELGDSAVYLCASAMGNSPLHFGNGTRLTVT.

This clonotype was detected ten times or more. DNA of the CDR3: TGTGCCAGCAGCCGCTTCCCTCGACTAGCGGGAGTTCGAGAGACCCAGTACTTC. Translating gives CASSRFPRLAGVRETQYF. This rearrangement joins TRBV11-2 to TRBJ2-5; 12 nucleotides match TRBD2. Germline CDR1 and CDR2: SGHAT and FQNNGV. This CDR3 is built from 18 residues. Germline trimming cut 5 bases from V and 4 bases from J; bases unmatched to any gene: 14.

This chain joins TRBV3-1 and TRBJ2-2, with 7 bases aligning to TRBD1. The CDR3 contains 16 residues. Trimming took 4 bases from V and 2 from J; bases not matched to a gene: 7. The germline V gene has CDR1 LGHDT and CDR2 YNNKEL (reference sequence). CDR3 protein: CASSLRTGANTGELFF. DNA for the CDR3: TGTGCCAGCAGCCTCAGAACAGGGGCCAACACCGGGGAGCTGTTTTTT.

This clonotype was picked up a small number of times. The V and J genes are TRBV10-3 and TRBJ2-3, with TRBD1 matching 10 bases. The ends lost 5 bases at V and 0 bases at J; junction bases unmatched: 2. CDR1 is ENHRY and CDR2 is SYGVKD in the germline V gene. The CDR3 contains 15 residues. The CDR3 DNA reads as TGTGCCATCAGTCAGGACAGGGGGAGCACAGATACGCAGTATTTT. Protein product: CAISQDRGSTDTQYF.

This clonotype appeared a few times. The CDR3 DNA reads as TGTGCCAGCAGCCGGGACAGAATAGAAGAGACCCAGTACTTC. Protein sequence: CASSRDRIEETQYF. The chain recombines TRBV7-9 with TRBJ2-5, with 7 bases that match TRBD1. CDR3 length equals 14 residues. J lost 3 bases, V lost 5 bases, and 6 bases had no gene match. Germline CDR1 and CDR2: SEHNR and FQNEAQ (reference sequence).

This clonotype has more than one count but fewer than ten. The chain recombines TRBV7-9 with TRBJ1-1; 7 bases agree with TRBD1. Germline-derived CDR1 and CDR2 are SEHNR and FQNEAQ (reference sequence). V was pared by 5 bases and J by 1 base, with 7 bases of the junction left unmatched. This CDR3 is built from 15 residues. The CDR3 reads CASSLRGGANTEAFF. The DNA for the CDR3 is TGTGCCAGCAGCCTCCGAGGGGGCGCGAACACTGAAGCTTTCTTT.

This clonotype has just a few counts. The genes are TRBV4-1 and TRBJ1-2; 10 bases map to TRBD1. Looked up from germline, CDR1 is MGHRA and CDR2 is YSYEKL. This CDR3 has 15 amino acids. Trimming cost V 0 bases and J 7 bases; bases outside gene matches: 5. The CDR3 DNA is TGCGCCAGCAGCCAAGACCCCGGGACAGGGGTTGGCTACACCTTC. Translating gives CASSQDPGTGVGYTF.

The chain is built from TRBV4-2 and TRBJ2-6; 10 bases line up with TRBD1. J gave up 3 bases and V 3 bases, and 8 bases lay outside the gene matches. Germline assignment: CDR1 LGHNA and CDR2 YNFKEQ. The CDR3 totals 18 residues. The CDR3 region has the DNA TGTGCCAGCAGCCAGCCCGGGACAGGGGTAGATGGGGCCAACGTCCTGACTTTC. Protein sequence: CASSQPGTGVDGANVLTF.

Ten or more counts support this clonotype. The chain is built from TRBV20-1 and TRBJ1-2; the D is unclear. The germline gives CDR1 DFQATT, CDR2 SNEGSKA (reference sequence). Trimming stripped 1 base from V and 6 bases from J, with 12 bases between. There are 13 residues in the CDR3. As DNA, the CDR3 is TGCAGTGCTAGAGTTGGGCAGGCTGATGGCTACACCTTC. This translates into CSARVGQADGYTF.

This chain links TRBV20-1 with TRBJ2-4, with D uncertain. The CDR3 runs 15 residues. The germline CDR1 and CDR2 sequences are DFQATT and SNEGSKA (reference sequence). V lost 0 bases and J lost 0, with 9 bases in between. Here the CDR3 reads CSARDNVLAKNIQYF. The DNA for the CDR3 is TGCAGTGCTAGAGATAATGTGCTAGCCAAAAACATTCAGTACTTC.

This clonotype was picked up a small number of times. The genes are TRBV18 and TRBJ1-1; 10 bases are shared with TRBD1. Germline trimming cut 2 bases from V and 7 bases from J; bases unmatched to any gene: 4. CDR3 size: 14 residues. The germline CDR1 and CDR2 sequences are KGHSH and LQKENI. The CDR3 loop is CASSPRQGALEAFF. CDR3 nucleotides: TGTGCCAGCTCACCAAGACAGGGGGCTCTTGAAGCTTTCTTT.

This clonotype was detected a few times. The chain has TRBV20-1 and TRBJ1-6, with 7 bases fitting TRBD1. CDR3 length: 14 amino acids. Germline V CDR1 and CDR2: DFQATT, SNEGSKA (reference sequence). V was pared by 0 bases and J by 8 bases, with 4 bases of the junction left unmatched. The CDR3 is CSARDQGVDSPLHF. The CDR3 DNA follows: TGCAGTGCTAGAGATCAGGGGGTTGATTCACCCCTCCACTTT.

V usage is TRBV24-1 and J usage is TRBJ2-1, with D unresolved. Per germline, CDR1 KGHDR and CDR2 SFDVKD. The CDR3 sequence is 11 residues long. V lost 5 bases and J 10 bases, leaving 8 bases between the germline ends. The CDR3 nucleotides read TGTGCCACCAGTGCATCCAGGGAGCAGTTCTTC. Translation: CATSASREQFF.

The rearrangement joins TRBV5-1 to TRBJ2-5, with D possibly being TRBD2 (6 bases). Germline CDR1 reads SGHRS; CDR2 reads YFSETQ. The CDR3 runs to 15 residues. Trimming removed 4 bases at V and 1 base at J, with 14 bases between. The CDR3 coding sequence is TGCGCCAGCAGCCCCCTGGAGGGTAGCCAAGAGACCCAGTACTTC. The encoded protein is CASSPLEGSQETQYF.

This rearrangement joins TRBV6-1 to TRBJ2-1, with TRBD2 matching 11 bases. The CDR3 length is 14 residues. Losses at the gene ends were 7 bases for V and 7 bases for J; bases not matched to a gene: 6. Germline CDR1 reads MNHNS; CDR2 reads SASEGT. The CDR3 region has the DNA TGTGCCAGCACCCTACTAGCGGGAGAGAATGAGCAGTTCTTC. Encoded protein: CASTLLAGENEQFF.

V and J are TRBV12-3 or TRBV12-4 and TRBJ2-6; D is unclear. The V and J ends lost 10 bases and 0 bases respectively, with 7 bases between them. The CDR3 contains 13 residues. CDR3 sequence: CAIDLSGANVLTF. The CDR3 DNA reads as TGTGCCATCGACCTCTCTGGGGCCAACGTCCTGACTTTC.

The genes are TRBV28 and TRBJ1-1, with TRBD1 identical over 10 bases. Germline values: CDR1 MDHEN, CDR2 SYDVKM. The V and J ends lost 5 bases and 3 bases, in that order; junction bases with no gene match: 12. The CDR3 has 17 amino acids. Here the CDR3 DNA reads TGTGCCAGCAGTCCCCCGACAGGGGGCTTGGGGGACACTGAAGCTTTCTTT. It encodes CASSPPTGGLGDTEAFF.

Written as DNA, the CDR3 is TGTGCCAGTCGCCTGGCGGGAGGCTGGAACGAGCAGTACTTC. Translated: CASRLAGGWNEQYF. V usage is TRBV7-2 and J usage is TRBJ2-7; TRBD2 matches 8 bases. Germline loops: CDR1 SGHTA, CDR2 FQGNSA. CDR3 length: 14 amino acids. V lost 9 bases and J lost 5; bases outside the gene matches: 12.

This chain connects TRBV27 to TRBJ2-2; tentative D call: TRBD1 (5 bases). The V gene's germline CDR1 is MNHEY and CDR2 SMNVEV (reference sequence). Trimming pared 4 bases from V and 7 bases from J, leaving 10 bases between. This CDR3 has 13 residues. The CDR3 nucleotides are TGTGCCAGCAGTTCCTACAGGAGCGGGGAGCTGTTTTTT. This encodes CASSSYRSGELFF.

The chain recombines TRBV20-1 with TRBJ2-2; the D is unclear. This CDR3 has 14 residues. V lost 5 bases and J 3 bases, leaving 13 bases between the germline ends. Germline CDR1 reads DFQATT; CDR2 reads SNEGSKA (reference sequence). CDR3 bases: TGCAGTGCTCTACTCCCGGGCGACACCGGGGAGCTGTTTTTT. Translation: CSALLPGDTGELFF.

The rearrangement uses TRBV7-9 and TRBJ2-2; D is undetermined. Germline V gene sequence: CDR1 SEHNR, CDR2 FQNEAQ (reference sequence). Deletions cut 0 bases from V and 6 bases from J, with 5 bases between. This CDR3 has 13 amino acids. The DNA for the CDR3 is TGTGCCAGCAGCTTAGCGTGGCCCGGGGAGCTGTTTTTT. It translates to CASSLAWPGELFF.

This clonotype was observed a handful of times. The gene calls are TRBV20-1 and TRBJ2-1; D is undetermined. V was cut by 6 bases and J by 2 bases, with 11 bases left in between. Per the germline V gene, CDR1 is DFQATT and CDR2 is SNEGSKA (reference sequence). The CDR3 is 13 amino acids. The CDR3 DNA reads TGCAGTGCAAAGTATCCTGCCTACAATGAGCAGTTCTTC. Its protein is CSAKYPAYNEQFF.

This chain links TRBV27 with TRBJ1-6, with unresolved D. V was trimmed by 8 bases and J by 13 bases, leaving 24 bases between them. Germline loops: CDR1 MNHEY, CDR2 SMNVEV (reference sequence). The CDR3 has 15 residues. The CDR3 spells CASAFRTSATRPLHF. The CDR3 DNA reads TGTGCCAGCGCCTTTCGGACGTCGGCAACTCGGCCCCTCCACTTT.